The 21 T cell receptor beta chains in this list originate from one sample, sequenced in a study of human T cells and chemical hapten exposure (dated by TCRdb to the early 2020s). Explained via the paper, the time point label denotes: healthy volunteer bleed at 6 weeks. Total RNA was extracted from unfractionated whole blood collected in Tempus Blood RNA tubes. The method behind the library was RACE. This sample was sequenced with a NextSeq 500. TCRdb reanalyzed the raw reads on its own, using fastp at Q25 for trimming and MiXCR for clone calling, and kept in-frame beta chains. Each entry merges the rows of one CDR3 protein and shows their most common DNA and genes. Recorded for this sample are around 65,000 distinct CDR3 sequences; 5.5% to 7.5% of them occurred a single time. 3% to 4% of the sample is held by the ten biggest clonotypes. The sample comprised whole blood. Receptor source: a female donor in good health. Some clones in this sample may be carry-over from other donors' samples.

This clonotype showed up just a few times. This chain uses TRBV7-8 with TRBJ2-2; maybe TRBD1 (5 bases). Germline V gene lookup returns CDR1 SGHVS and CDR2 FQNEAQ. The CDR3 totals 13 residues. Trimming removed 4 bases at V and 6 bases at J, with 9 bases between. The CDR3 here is CASSSTDAGELFF. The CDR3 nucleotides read TGTGCCAGCAGCTCGACAGACGCCGGGGAGCTGTTTTTT.

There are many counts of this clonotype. The CDR3 protein is CAISAGTVNEKLFF. In DNA, the CDR3 is TGTGCCATCAGTGCCGGGACAGTAAATGAAAAACTGTTTTTT. The chain links TRBV10-3 to TRBJ1-4, with 7 bases matching TRBD1. Germline V gives CDR1 ENHRY, CDR2 SYGVKD. The CDR3 totals 14 residues. V lost 4 bases to trimming and J lost 5 bases; unmatched junction nucleotides: 4.

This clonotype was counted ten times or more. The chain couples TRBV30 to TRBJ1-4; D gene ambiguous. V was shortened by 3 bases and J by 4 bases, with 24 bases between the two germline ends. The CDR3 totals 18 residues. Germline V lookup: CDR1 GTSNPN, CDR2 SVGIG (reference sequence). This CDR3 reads CAWSPPARSAAFNEKLFF. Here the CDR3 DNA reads TGTGCCTGGAGCCCCCCGGCAAGGAGTGCAGCCTTTAATGAAAAACTGTTTTTT.

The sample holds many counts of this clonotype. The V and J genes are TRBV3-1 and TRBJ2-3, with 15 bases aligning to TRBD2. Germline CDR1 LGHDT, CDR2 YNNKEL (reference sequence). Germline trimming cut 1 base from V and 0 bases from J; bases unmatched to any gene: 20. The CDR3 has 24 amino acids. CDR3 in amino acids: CASSQVGRTPGLAGGLTSTDTQYF. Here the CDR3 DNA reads TGTGCCAGCAGCCAAGTGGGACGGACTCCGGGACTAGCGGGAGGATTAACTAGCACAGATACGCAGTATTTT.

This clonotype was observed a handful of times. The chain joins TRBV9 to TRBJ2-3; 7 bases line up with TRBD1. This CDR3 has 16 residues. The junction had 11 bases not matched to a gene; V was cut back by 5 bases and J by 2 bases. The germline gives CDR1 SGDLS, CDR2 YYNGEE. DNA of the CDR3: TGTGCCAGCAGTGGAGGAACCGGGACAGTCACAGATACGCAGTATTTT. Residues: CASSGGTGTVTDTQYF.

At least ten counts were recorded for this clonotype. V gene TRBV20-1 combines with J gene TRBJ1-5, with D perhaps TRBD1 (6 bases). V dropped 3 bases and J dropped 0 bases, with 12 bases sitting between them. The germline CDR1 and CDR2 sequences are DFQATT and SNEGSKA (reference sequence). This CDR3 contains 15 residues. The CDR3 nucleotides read TGCAGTGCTAGCCGACAGGTCCTTAGCAATCAGCCCCAGCATTTT. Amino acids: CSASRQVLSNQPQHF.

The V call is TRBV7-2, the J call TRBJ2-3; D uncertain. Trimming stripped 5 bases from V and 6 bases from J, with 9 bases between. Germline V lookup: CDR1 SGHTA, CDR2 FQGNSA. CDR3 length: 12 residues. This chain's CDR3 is CASSGYRDTQYF. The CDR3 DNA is TGTGCCAGCAGCGGATATAGGGATACGCAGTATTTT.

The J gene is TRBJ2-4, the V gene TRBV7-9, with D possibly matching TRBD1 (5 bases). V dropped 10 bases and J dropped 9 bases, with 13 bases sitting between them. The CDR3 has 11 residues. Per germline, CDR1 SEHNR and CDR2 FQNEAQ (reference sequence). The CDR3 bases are TGTGCCATCAATACAGGCGGCATTCAGTACTTC. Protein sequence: CAINTGGIQYF.

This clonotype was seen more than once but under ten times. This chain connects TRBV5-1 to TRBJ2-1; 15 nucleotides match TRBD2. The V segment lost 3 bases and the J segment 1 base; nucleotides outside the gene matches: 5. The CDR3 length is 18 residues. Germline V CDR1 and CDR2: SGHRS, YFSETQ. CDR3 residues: CASSSGTSGRPSYNEQFF. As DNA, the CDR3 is TGCGCCAGCAGCTCCGGGACTAGCGGGAGGCCTTCCTACAATGAGCAGTTCTTC. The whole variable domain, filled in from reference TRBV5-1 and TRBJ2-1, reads KAGVTQTPRYLIKTRGQQVTLSCSPISGHRSVSWYQQTPGQGLQFLFEYFSETQRNKGNFPGRFSGRQFSNSRSEMNVSTLELGDSALYLCASSSGTSGRPSYNEQFFGPGTRLTVL.

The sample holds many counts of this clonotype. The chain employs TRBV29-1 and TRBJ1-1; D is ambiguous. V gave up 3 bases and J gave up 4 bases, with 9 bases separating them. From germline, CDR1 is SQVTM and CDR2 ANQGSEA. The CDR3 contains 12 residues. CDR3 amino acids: CSVDRTATEAFF. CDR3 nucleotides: TGCAGCGTTGATAGGACGGCCACTGAAGCTTTCTTT.

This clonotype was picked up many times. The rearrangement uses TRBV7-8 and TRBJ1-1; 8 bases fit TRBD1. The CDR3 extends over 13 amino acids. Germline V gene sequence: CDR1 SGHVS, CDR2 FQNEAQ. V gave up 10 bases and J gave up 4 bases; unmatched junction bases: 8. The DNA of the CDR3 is TGTGCCACCGACAGGGGTACGGGCACTGAAGCTTTCTTT. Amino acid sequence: CATDRGTGTEAFF.

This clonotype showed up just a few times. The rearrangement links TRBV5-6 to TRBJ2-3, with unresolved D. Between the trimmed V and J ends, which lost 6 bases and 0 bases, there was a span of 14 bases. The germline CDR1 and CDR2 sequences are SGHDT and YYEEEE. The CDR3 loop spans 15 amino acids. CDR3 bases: TGTGCCAGCAACCGGCTAGACCGGAGCACAGATACGCAGTATTTT. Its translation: CASNRLDRSTDTQYF.

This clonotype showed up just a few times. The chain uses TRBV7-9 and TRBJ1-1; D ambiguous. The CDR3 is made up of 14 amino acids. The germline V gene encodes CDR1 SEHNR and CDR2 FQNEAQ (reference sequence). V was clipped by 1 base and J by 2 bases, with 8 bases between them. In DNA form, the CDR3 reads TGTGCCAGCAGCTTAGAGCGGCCAAACACTGAAGCTTTCTTT. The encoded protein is CASSLERPNTEAFF.

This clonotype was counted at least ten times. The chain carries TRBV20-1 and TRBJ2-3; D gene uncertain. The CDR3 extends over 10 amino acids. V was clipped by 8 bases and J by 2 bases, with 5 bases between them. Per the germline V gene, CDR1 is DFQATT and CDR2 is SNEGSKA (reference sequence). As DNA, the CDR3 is TGCAGTCCCTTCACAGATACGCAGTATTTT. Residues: CSPFTDTQYF.

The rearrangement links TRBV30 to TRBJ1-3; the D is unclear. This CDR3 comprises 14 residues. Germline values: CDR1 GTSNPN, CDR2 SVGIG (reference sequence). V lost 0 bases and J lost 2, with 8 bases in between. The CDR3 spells CAWSVKGAGNTIYF. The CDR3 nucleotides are TGTGCCTGGAGTGTTAAGGGAGCTGGAAACACCATATATTTT.

CDR3 amino acids: CASSYLDRGRNQPQHF. CDR3 bases: TGTGCCAGCAGTTACCTGGACAGGGGACGCAATCAGCCCCAGCATTTT. V and J are TRBV6-2 or TRBV6-3 and TRBJ1-5; 9 nucleotides line up with TRBD1. The V and J ends lost 2 bases and 2 bases, in that order; junction bases with no gene match: 4. There are 16 residues in the CDR3. The germline CDR1 and CDR2 sequences are MNHEY and SVGEGT.

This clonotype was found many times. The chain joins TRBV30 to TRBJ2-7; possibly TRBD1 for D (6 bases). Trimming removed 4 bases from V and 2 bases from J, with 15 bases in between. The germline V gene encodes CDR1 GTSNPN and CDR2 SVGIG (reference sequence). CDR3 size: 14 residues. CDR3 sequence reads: CAWTKGEGTYEQYF. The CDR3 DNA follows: TGTGCCTGGACGAAGGGGGAAGGTACCTACGAGCAGTACTTC.

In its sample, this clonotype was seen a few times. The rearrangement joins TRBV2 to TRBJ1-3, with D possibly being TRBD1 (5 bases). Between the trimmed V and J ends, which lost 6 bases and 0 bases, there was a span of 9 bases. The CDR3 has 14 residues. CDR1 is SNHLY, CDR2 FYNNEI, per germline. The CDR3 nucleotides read TGTGCCAGCAGCCGGGACGCCTCTGGAAACACCATATATTTT. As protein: CASSRDASGNTIYF.

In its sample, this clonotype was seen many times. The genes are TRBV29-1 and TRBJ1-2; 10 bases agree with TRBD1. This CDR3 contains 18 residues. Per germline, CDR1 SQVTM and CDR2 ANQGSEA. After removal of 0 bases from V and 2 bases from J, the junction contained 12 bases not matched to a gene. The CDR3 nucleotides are TGCAGCGTTGAAGATCTTCCGACAGGGGGCTCTGTGAACTATGGCTACACCTTC. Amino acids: CSVEDLPTGGSVNYGYTF. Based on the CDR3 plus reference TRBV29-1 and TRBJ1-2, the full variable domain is SAVISQKPSRDICQRGTSLTIQCQVDSQVTMMFWYRQQPGQSLTLIATANQGSEATYESGFVIDKFPISRPNLTFSTLTVSNMSPEDSSIYLCSVEDLPTGGSVNYGYTFGSGTRLTVV.

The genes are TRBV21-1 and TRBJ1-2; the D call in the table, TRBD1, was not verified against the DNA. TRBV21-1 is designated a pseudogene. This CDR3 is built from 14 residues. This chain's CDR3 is CASSKEGAGYGYTF. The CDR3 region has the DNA TGTGCCAGCAGCAAAGAGGGGGCAGGCTATGGCTACACCTTC.

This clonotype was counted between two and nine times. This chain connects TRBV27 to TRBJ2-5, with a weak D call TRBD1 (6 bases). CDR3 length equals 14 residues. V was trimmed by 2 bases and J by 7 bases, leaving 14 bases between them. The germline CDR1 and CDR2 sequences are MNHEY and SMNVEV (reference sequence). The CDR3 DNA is TGTGCCAGCAGTTTACGTTCAGGGGTCAGGACCCAGTACTTC. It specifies CASSLRSGVRTQYF.